The 29 T cell receptor beta chains below were found in one sample sequenced in a study of tumor-infiltrating lymphocytes in oesophageal squamous cell carcinoma. TCRdb itself ran the PCR reads through MiXCR, one entry per CDR3 protein. Of 6,500 to 8,500 distinct CDR3 sequences listed, around a sixth are singletons. Sequenced sample: blood. The receptors come from a male donor with esophageal squamous cell carcinoma.

By share, this clonotype ranks as medium-sized. The V gene is TRBV6-6, the J gene TRBJ2-3, with D perhaps matching TRBD1 or TRBD2 (5 bases each). In germline, CDR1 is MNHNY, CDR2 SVGAGI (reference sequence). With 0 bases removed from V and 4 bases from J, the gap between germline ends came to 14 bases. The CDR3 extends over 16 amino acids. This CDR3 reads CASSYSAVLGADTQYF. Here the CDR3 DNA reads TGTGCCAGCAGTTACTCCGCAGTCCTGGGGGCAGATACGCAGTATTTT.

This clonotype was detected ten times or more. The chain carries TRBV5-4 and TRBJ1-1; D gene unclear. Germline assignment: CDR1 SGHNT and CDR2 YYREEE (reference sequence). The CDR3 is 14 amino acids. Deletions cut 0 bases from V and 1 base from J, with 7 bases between. The CDR3 bases are TGTGCCAGCAGCTTGGGAGTCGGGAACACTGAAGCTTTCTTT. It codes for CASSLGVGNTEAFF. The complete variable domain, with remaining parts taken from reference TRBV5-4 and TRBJ1-1, reads ETGVTQSPTHLIKTRGQQVTLRCSSQSGHNTVSWYQQALGQGPQFIFQYYREEENGRGNFPPRFSGLQFPNYSSELNVNALELDDSALYLCASSLGVGNTEAFFGQGTRLTVV.

With respect to this clonotype: One end of the junction does not line up with germline, which may come from a read error. V gene TRBV19 combines with J gene TRBJ2-7; D is unclear. The CDR3 contains 14 residues. Germline V gene lookup returns CDR1 LNHDA and CDR2 SQIVND (reference sequence). This chain's CDR3 is CASSMGRGNSPLHF. The CDR3 coding sequence is TGTGCCAGTAGTATGGGCCGAGGTAATTCACCCCTCCACTTC.

This chain links TRBV5-1 with TRBJ2-1; no firm D call. The V gene's germline CDR1 is SGHRS and CDR2 YFSETQ. The CDR3 totals 14 residues. V lost 4 bases, J lost 10 bases, and 18 bases lay in between. CDR3 in amino acids: CASSPDYREYEQFF. CDR3 bases: TGCGCCAGCAGCCCGGATTACAGAGAATACGAGCAGTTCTTC.

The chain combines TRBV29-1 with TRBJ1-1, with D perhaps matching TRBD1 (6 bases). This CDR3 has 13 amino acids. The V end lost 5 bases, the J end lost 4 bases, and 14 bases lay between the germline ends. The V gene's germline CDR1 is SQVTM and CDR2 ANQGSEA. CDR3 region: CSVYREWATEAFF. CDR3 DNA: TGCAGCGTTTACAGGGAATGGGCCACTGAAGCTTTCTTT.

The sample holds many counts of this clonotype. The chain has TRBV27 and TRBJ2-7; 11 bases match TRBD2. After removal of 1 base from V and 2 bases from J, the junction contained 4 bases not matched to a gene. CDR1 is MNHEY, CDR2 SMNVEV, per germline (reference sequence). CDR3 size: 16 residues. The CDR3 loop is CASSLLLAGETYEQYF. In nucleotides, the CDR3 is TGTGCCAGCAGTTTATTACTAGCGGGGGAAACCTACGAGCAGTACTTC.

This clonotype is labeled as medium-sized. The rearrangement links TRBV6-1 to TRBJ2-3; D perhaps matches TRBD2 (5 bases). This CDR3 has 15 residues. Germline V CDR1 and CDR2: MNHNS, SASEGT. Deletions cut 4 bases from V and 6 bases from J, with 17 bases between. As DNA, the CDR3 is TGTGCCAGCAGTGTTTCTTCCGGGGTCGTGGATACGCAGTATTTT. It translates to CASSVSSGVVDTQYF.

Note on this clonotype: This may be a read error, as it is one base from a much larger clone. The chain couples TRBV19 to TRBJ2-3; 7 bases map to TRBD1. The CDR3 length is 14 residues. The V segment lost 5 bases and the J segment 14 bases; nucleotides outside the gene matches: 16. Germline-derived CDR1 and CDR2 are LNHDA and SQIVND (reference sequence). CDR3 amino acids: CASSATGANGELYF. The CDR3, as DNA: TGTGCCAGTAGTGCTACAGGGGCTAACGGGGAGCTGTATTTT.

This clonotype appeared a few times. With a much larger clone just one base away, this may be a read error. The V gene is TRBV6-2 or TRBV6-3, the J gene TRBJ2-3; maybe TRBD1 (6 bases). The V end was cut by 2 bases, the J end by 14 bases, with 29 bases between. This CDR3 comprises 17 residues. The germline CDR1 and CDR2 sequences are MNHEY and SVGEGT. For the CDR3, the DNA is TGTGCCAGCAGTTACCCGAAAGGACAGTTCAACACCGGGGAGCTGTATTTT. Translated: CASSYPKGQFNTGELYF.

This clonotype has a count of ten or more. The genes are TRBV5-5 and TRBJ2-7, with 7 nucleotides matching TRBD2. V dropped 4 bases and J dropped 1; count of bases not matched to a gene: 8. The CDR3 consists of 15 residues. Germline V gene sequence: CDR1 SGHKS, CDR2 YYEKEE (reference sequence). The CDR3 loop is CASSPAGGISYEQYF. The CDR3 region has the DNA TGTGCCAGCAGCCCCGCCGGGGGGATATCCTACGAGCAGTACTTC.

This clonotype is categorized as medium-sized. This rearrangement joins TRBV6-1 to TRBJ2-7; perhaps D is TRBD1 or TRBD2 (5 bases each). V was pared by 8 bases and J by 5 bases, with 13 bases between. The CDR3 consists of 12 residues. Germline-derived CDR1 and CDR2 are MNHNS and SASEGT. The CDR3 region has the DNA TGTGCCAGCGGGGGTCCTTTGCACGAGCAGTACTTC. Protein sequence: CASGGPLHEQYF.

This chain joins TRBV2 and TRBJ2-5; tentative D call: TRBD2 (6 bases). V lost 7 bases and J lost 5, with 17 bases in between. The length of the CDR3 is 14 residues. The V gene's germline CDR1 is SNHLY and CDR2 FYNNEI. The CDR3 nucleotides read TGTGCCAGCAATTCGGGAGCCAGCCAGGAGACCCAGTACTTC. Encoded protein: CASNSGASQETQYF.

This chain uses TRBV2 with TRBJ2-7, with no clear D. Looked up from germline, CDR1 is SNHLY and CDR2 is FYNNEI. Trimming left V 4 bases short and J 7 bases short, with 17 bases between. The CDR3 totals 14 residues. Here the CDR3 DNA reads TGTGCCAGCAGTGTTCAGCCCCCCCAGAGTGAGCAGTACTTC. Translation gives CASSVQPPQSEQYF.

This clonotype has more than one count but fewer than ten. The chain links TRBV5-1 to TRBJ1-2; D is perhaps TRBD1 (6 bases). CDR1 is SGHRS and CDR2 is YFSETQ in the germline V gene. The CDR3 is 17 residues long. With 0 bases removed from V and 0 bases from J, the gap between germline ends came to 15 bases. As DNA, the CDR3 is TGCGCCAGCAGCTTGGCGGGGGCCGGGGTGCCTAACTATGGCTACACCTTC. It is translated as CASSLAGAGVPNYGYTF. The full variable domain, completed using reference TRBV5-1 and TRBJ1-2, is KAGVTQTPRYLIKTRGQQVTLSCSPISGHRSVSWYQQTPGQGLQFLFEYFSETQRNKGNFPGRFSGRQFSNSRSEMNVSTLELGDSALYLCASSLAGAGVPNYGYTFGSGTRLTVV.

In its sample, this clonotype was seen many times. This rearrangement joins TRBV28 to TRBJ1-1, with 9 bases matching TRBD1. Losses at the gene ends were 2 bases for V and 7 bases for J; bases not matched to a gene: 2. Germline-derived CDR1 and CDR2 are MDHEN and SYDVKM. There are 13 residues in the CDR3. CDR3 DNA sequence: TGTGCCAGCAGTTTAGGACAGGGGCTTGAAGCTTTCTTT. Translation gives CASSLGQGLEAFF.

By frequency in the sample, this clonotype is medium-sized. This chain connects TRBV11-3 to TRBJ2-5, with 10 bases fitting TRBD2. Trimming at V came to 8 bases and at J to 2 bases, leaving 8 bases not matched to a gene. This CDR3 region has 15 residues. Germline V lookup: CDR1 SGHNT, CDR2 YENEEA. The DNA of the CDR3 is TGTGCCAGCGCACTAGCGGGGCAGAAACAAGAGACCCAGTACTTC. Amino acid sequence: CASALAGQKQETQYF.

In its sample, this clonotype was seen many times. This chain connects TRBV5-6 to TRBJ2-7; 7 bases map to TRBD1. This CDR3 is 13 amino acids long. V trimming: 4 bases; J trimming: 4 bases; junction bases outside the gene matches: 5. Germline-derived CDR1 and CDR2 are SGHDT and YYEEEE. This CDR3 reads CASSRQGLYEQYF. CDR3 in DNA: TGTGCCAGCAGCCGACAGGGATTGTACGAGCAGTACTTC.

Regarding this clonotype: Likely a read error: the CDR3 ends without its conserved phenylalanine or tryptophan. The DNA is omitted, as the CDR3 cannot be located on it reliably, and the CDR3 follows TCRdb's listing. V and J are TRBV7-2 and TRBJ2-6; the table's D call TRBD2 went unverified against the DNA. The CDR3 region is 8 residues in length, termini included. Germline CDR1 and CDR2: SGHTA and FQGNSA. The CDR3: CASSPNLA.

This clonotype is deemed medium-sized (0.01 to 0.1%). This clone may be a read error of a much larger clone one base away. V is TRBV7-2 and J is TRBJ2-1; D is possibly TRBD1 (6 bases). The better agreement between TRBJ2-7 and the DNA end casts doubt on the J call. Per germline, CDR1 SGHTA and CDR2 FQGNSA. There are 15 residues in the CDR3. DNA for the CDR3: TGTGCCAGCAGCAGAGAGGGACAAGCCTACAATGAGCAGTACTTC. Amino acids: CASSREGQAYNEQYF.

This clonotype is categorized as medium-sized (0.01 to 0.1%). The rearrangement links TRBV12-3 or TRBV12-4 to TRBJ2-3; TRBD2 matches at 9 bases. Losses at the gene ends were 3 bases for V and 2 bases for J; bases not matched to a gene: 6. CDR3 length: 16 amino acids. The CDR3 coding sequence is TGTGCCAGCAGTTTGGGAGCGGGGGGACTCACAGATACGCAGTATTTT. Residues: CASSLGAGGLTDTQYF.

CDR3 nucleotides: TGTGCCAGCAGTGACGGTAATAGCAATCAGCCCCAGCATTTT. Translated: CASSDGNSNQPQHF. The chain employs TRBV6-6 and TRBJ1-5; D is unresolved. This CDR3 is built from 14 residues. Germline loops: CDR1 MNHNY, CDR2 SVGAGI (reference sequence). V was shortened by 5 bases and J by 0 bases, with 8 bases between the two germline ends.

This clonotype was counted at least ten times. The V gene is TRBV24-1, the J gene TRBJ2-2; 10 nucleotides line up with TRBD1. J was trimmed by 3 bases and V by 4 bases; bases with no gene match: 7. The CDR3 runs 17 residues. CDR1 KGHDR and CDR2 SFDVKD come from the germline V gene. DNA of the CDR3: TGTGCCACCAGTGAAGGAACGACAGGGGGCGACACCGGGGAGCTGTTTTTT. Protein: CATSEGTTGGDTGELFF.

This clonotype is classed as medium-sized (0.01 to 0.1%). The gene calls are TRBV7-2 and TRBJ2-7, with unresolved D. Germline lookup yields CDR1 SGHTA and CDR2 FQGNSA. This CDR3 region has 12 residues. V shed 7 bases and J shed 1 base, with 8 bases lying between them. The CDR3 loop is CASTSRSYEQYF. The CDR3 bases are TGTGCCAGCACCAGCAGGTCCTACGAGCAGTACTTC.

This chain links TRBV2 with TRBJ2-2, with no clear D. CDR3 size: 16 residues. CDR1 SNHLY and CDR2 FYNNEI come from the germline V gene. The germline V and J ends were trimmed by 6 bases and 4 bases, with 18 bases remaining between them. In DNA form, the CDR3 reads TGTGCCAGCAGCGAAATCGGATCTGCTCGCACCGGGGAGCTGTTTTTT. Its translation: CASSEIGSARTGELFF.

This clonotype was counted many times. The chain combines TRBV6-4 with TRBJ2-2; TRBD1 matches 8 bases. The trim removed 5 bases at V and 3 bases at J, leaving 8 bases unmatched. The germline gives CDR1 MRHNA, CDR2 SNTAGT. The CDR3 extends over 16 amino acids. The CDR3 sequence is CASSPFGQGDTGELFF. DNA of the CDR3: TGTGCCAGCAGTCCCTTCGGACAGGGTGACACCGGGGAGCTGTTTTTT.

By frequency in the sample, this clonotype is medium-sized. This chain joins TRBV7-9 and TRBJ1-6; D is unresolved. Germline CDR1 reads SEHNR; CDR2 reads FQNEAQ (reference sequence). Trimming stripped 3 bases from V and 7 bases from J, with 7 bases between. This CDR3 comprises 13 residues. CDR3 nucleotides: TGTGCCAGCAGCTTCCAGGCCAATTCACCCCTCCACTTT. Encoded protein: CASSFQANSPLHF.

This clonotype was detected ten times or more. The chain couples TRBV24-1 to TRBJ2-1; the match to TRBD1 covers 9 bases. Gene TRBJ2-7 matches the end of the DNA better, so the J call may be wrong. Germline V lookup: CDR1 KGHDR, CDR2 SFDVKD. The CDR3 loop spans 11 amino acids. CDR3 sequence (DNA): TGTGCCACAACAGGGGGCGATGAGCAGTACTTC. Its translation: CATTGGDEQYF.

In this sample, this clonotype is medium-sized. It may be a read error: a sequence one base away is much more abundant. V is TRBV7-8 and J is TRBJ2-7; D remains unclear. The CDR3 has 14 amino acids. The V and J ends lost 1 base and 7 bases respectively, with 14 bases between them. The V gene's germline CDR1 is SGHVS and CDR2 FQNEAQ. The CDR3 DNA reads as TGTGCCAGCAGCTTAGAAAGCTTTAAGAATGAGCAGTACTTC. Translating it yields CASSLESFKNEQYF.

This clonotype has ten or more counts. V is TRBV11-2 and J is TRBJ2-7, with D unclear. Trimming shortened V by 0 bases and J by 9 bases, and 12 bases separated the two germline ends. Germline CDR1 SGHAT, CDR2 FQNNGV. This CDR3 has 13 residues. CDR3 in DNA: TGTGCCAGCAGCTTAGATCTGATCTATTCGCAGTACTTC. Protein: CASSLDLIYSQYF.